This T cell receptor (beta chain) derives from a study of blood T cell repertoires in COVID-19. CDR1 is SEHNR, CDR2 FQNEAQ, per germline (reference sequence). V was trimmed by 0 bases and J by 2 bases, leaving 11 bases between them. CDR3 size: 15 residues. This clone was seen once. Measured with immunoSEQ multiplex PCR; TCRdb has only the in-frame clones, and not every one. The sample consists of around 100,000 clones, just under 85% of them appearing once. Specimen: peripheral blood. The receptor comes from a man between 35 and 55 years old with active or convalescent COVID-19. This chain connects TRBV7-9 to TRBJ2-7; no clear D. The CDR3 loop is CASSLAWQAPYEQYF. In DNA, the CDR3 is TGTGCCAGCAGCTTAGCGTGGCAGGCGCCCTACGAGCAGTACTTC. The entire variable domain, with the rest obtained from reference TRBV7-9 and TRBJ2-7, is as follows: DTGVSQNPRHKITKRGQNVTFRCDPISEHNRLYWYRQTLGQGPEFLTYFQNEAQLEKSRLLSDRFSAERPKGSFSTLEIQRTEQGDSAMYLCASSLAWQAPYEQYFGPGTRLTVT.